The 26 T cell receptor beta chains given below trace back to one sample, sequenced in a study of identical twins. In TCRdb, the 5' RACE reads were re-called with MiXCR into one record per CDR3 protein. Seen here are 400,000 or so distinct CDR3 sequences, 9% observed once, and the top ten hold 8.5% to 10%. The sequenced sample consisted of naive T cells sorted from blood. These receptors originate from a woman aged 45-60 years in good health.

The genes are TRBV6-2 or TRBV6-3 and TRBJ2-2; D is uncertain. V was cut by 0 bases and J by 8 bases, with 7 bases left in between. Germline V CDR1 and CDR2: MNHEY, SVGEGT. This CDR3 spans 13 amino acids. The CDR3 DNA sequence: TGTGCCAGCAGTTACTCTACTACTGGGGAGCTGTTTTTT. It translates to CASSYSTTGELFF.

This clonotype was seen a few times. The V gene is TRBV18, the J gene TRBJ2-3; D may be TRBD1 (5 bases). The germline V and J ends were trimmed by 3 bases and 2 bases, with 12 bases remaining between them. The germline gives CDR1 KGHSH, CDR2 LQKENI. The CDR3 length is 15 residues. The CDR3 DNA reads TGTGCCAGCTCACCTTTTCCCAGGGCCACAGATACGCAGTATTTT. It translates to CASSPFPRATDTQYF. The whole variable domain, remainder taken from reference TRBV18 and TRBJ2-3, is NAGVMQNPRHLVRRRGQEARLRCSPMKGHSHVYWYRQLPEEGLKFMVYLQKENIIDESGMPKERFSAEFPKEGPSILRIQQVVRGDSAAYFCASSPFPRATDTQYFGPGTRLTVL.

The V and J genes are TRBV30 and TRBJ1-2, with D possibly being TRBD1 (5 bases). The germline V and J ends were trimmed by 8 bases and 8 bases, with 15 bases remaining between them. The CDR3 extends over 11 amino acids. Germline V CDR1 and CDR2: GTSNPN, SVGIG (reference sequence). In DNA form, the CDR3 reads TGTGCCGCCGAAACAGGTGGCGGCTACACCTTC. As protein: CAAETGGGYTF.

This clonotype has more than one count but fewer than ten. The rearrangement links TRBV4-2 to TRBJ1-5, with D maybe TRBD1 (6 bases). CDR1 and CDR2 (germline): LGHNA, YNFKEQ. CDR3 length: 15 residues. V was clipped by 4 bases and J by 1 base, with 11 bases between them. CDR3: CASSPEGDSNQPQHF. The CDR3 DNA sequence: TGTGCCAGCAGCCCTGAGGGGGACAGCAATCAGCCCCAGCATTTT.

This clonotype has just a few counts. This sequence joins TRBV7-9 and TRBJ1-6; no definite D call. Germline V lookup: CDR1 SEHNR, CDR2 FQNEAQ (reference sequence). V lost 5 bases, J lost 9 bases, and 14 bases lay in between. The CDR3 sequence is 14 residues long. CDR3 DNA sequence: TGTGCCAGCAGCCCCTCTCTCGTAGGTTCACCCCTCCACTTT. It codes for CASSPSLVGSPLHF. Together with reference TRBV7-9 and TRBJ1-6, the CDR3 gives the full variable domain: DTGVSQNPRHKITKRGQNVTFRCDPISEHNRLYWYRQTLGQGPEFLTYFQNEAQLEKSRLLSDRFSAERPKGSFSTLEIQRTEQGDSAMYLCASSPSLVGSPLHFGNGTRLTVT.

This clonotype was found many times. The CDR3: CASSQLRSSSYEQYF. CDR3 nucleotide sequence: TGCGCCAGCAGCCAACTTCGAAGCAGCTCCTACGAGCAGTACTTC. This rearrangement joins TRBV4-1 to TRBJ2-7, with no clear D. The germline V gene has CDR1 MGHRA and CDR2 YSYEKL. The germline V and J ends were trimmed by 2 bases and 0 bases, with 11 bases remaining between them. This CDR3 has 15 residues.

The chain links TRBV2 to TRBJ2-1; D gene unclear. Trimming removed 2 bases from V and 8 bases from J, with 7 bases in between. CDR3 length: 12 residues. Germline loops: CDR1 SNHLY, CDR2 FYNNEI. The CDR3, as DNA: TGTGCCAGCAGTGAAATGTGGGATGAGCAGTTCTTC. Residues: CASSEMWDEQFF.

In its sample, this clonotype was seen a few times. J is TRBJ1-1 and V is TRBV29-1; D is unclear. Germline V lookup: CDR1 SQVTM, CDR2 ANQGSEA. CDR3 length: 10 residues. With 4 bases removed from V and 11 bases from J, the gap between germline ends came to 11 bases. This chain's CDR3 is CSVVVGEAFF. The CDR3 DNA sequence: TGCAGCGTTGTTGTGGGCGAGGCTTTCTTT.

This clonotype was detected a few times. V gene TRBV20-1 combines with J gene TRBJ2-6; no firm D call. Per germline, CDR1 DFQATT and CDR2 SNEGSKA (reference sequence). This CDR3 is 15 amino acids long. V was clipped by 7 bases and J by 1 base, with 14 bases between them. The CDR3 spells CSVRRAVSGANVLTF. CDR3 sequence (DNA): TGCAGTGTCAGGCGCGCTGTATCTGGGGCCAACGTCCTGACTTTC.

The rearrangement joins TRBV20-1 to TRBJ2-3, with no clear D. The ends were cut back, 6 bases at V and 3 bases at J, with 13 bases in the middle. The CDR3 runs 13 residues. Germline CDR1 DFQATT, CDR2 SNEGSKA (reference sequence). In DNA, the CDR3 is TGCAGTGCCTACCTTCCCTGGACAGATACGCAGTATTTT. This encodes CSAYLPWTDTQYF.

The V call is TRBV3-1, the J call TRBJ2-7; 7 bases line up with TRBD1. The CDR3 length is 15 residues. Germline trimming cut 4 bases from V and 3 bases from J; bases unmatched to any gene: 9. Germline V gene lookup returns CDR1 LGHDT and CDR2 YNNKEL (reference sequence). The CDR3 loop reads CASSRQRGPFYEQYF. In nucleotides, the CDR3 is TGTGCCAGCAGCCGGCAGAGGGGGCCATTCTACGAGCAGTACTTC.

The chain carries TRBV28 and TRBJ2-7, with D unresolved. V shed 3 bases and J shed 0 bases, with 12 bases lying between them. The CDR3 sequence is 15 residues long. Germline V gene sequence: CDR1 MDHEN, CDR2 SYDVKM. The CDR3 nucleotides are TGTGCCAGCAGTTTGTCCGGCTCTCCCTCCTACGAGCAGTACGTC. Translating gives CASSLSGSPSYEQYV.

This clonotype has just a few counts. This rearrangement joins TRBV29-1 to TRBJ1-5; TRBD1 matches at 7 bases. With 5 bases clipped from V and 1 base from J, the junction kept 2 bases outside the gene matches. The CDR3 consists of 13 residues. The V gene's germline CDR1 is SQVTM and CDR2 ANQGSEA. CDR3 bases: TGCAGCGTTCTGGGACAGAGCAATCAGCCCCAGCATTTT. Protein sequence: CSVLGQSNQPQHF.

This clonotype was detected only a few times. The CDR3 region is CSTSVSLPDTQYF. The CDR3 DNA reads as TGCAGCACGTCCGTTTCGTTGCCGGATACGCAGTATTTT. The rearrangement joins TRBV29-1 to TRBJ2-3; D unresolved. The CDR3 runs to 13 residues. Germline V gene sequence: CDR1 SQVTM, CDR2 ANQGSEA. V gave up 8 bases and J gave up 6 bases, with 18 bases separating them.

This clonotype has just a few counts. The V and J genes are TRBV12-3 or TRBV12-4 and TRBJ1-5; D possibly corresponds to TRBD1 (6 bases). Trimming cost V 5 bases and J 7 bases, with 18 bases left between them. This CDR3 has 15 amino acids. The CDR3 DNA sequence: TGTGCCAGCAGTCCCCTCGGGGGGCTAGGGCAGCCCCAGCATTTT. Protein: CASSPLGGLGQPQHF.

The chain is built from TRBV6-5 and TRBJ2-3; tentatively, D is TRBD1 (5 bases). The V end lost 6 bases, the J end lost 4 bases, and 20 bases lay between the germline ends. The CDR3 length is 16 residues. In germline, CDR1 is MNHEY, CDR2 SVGAGI. CDR3 in amino acids: CASRMSTVFSSDTQYF. The CDR3 region has the DNA TGTGCCAGCAGAATGTCGACAGTGTTTAGTTCAGATACGCAGTATTTT.

The rearrangement uses TRBV5-1 and TRBJ2-1, with a tentative D call TRBD1 (6 bases). CDR1 and CDR2 from the germline V gene are SGHRS and YFSETQ. V lost 0 bases to trimming and J lost 4 bases, with 11 bases between them. The CDR3 consists of 15 residues. This CDR3 reads CASSLEGQGYNEQFF. The CDR3 DNA follows: TGCGCCAGCAGCTTGGAGGGGCAGGGGTACAATGAGCAGTTCTTC.

This clonotype was counted at least ten times. V gene TRBV29-1 combines with J gene TRBJ2-1, with D possibly matching TRBD1 (5 bases). V was trimmed by 3 bases and J by 6 bases, leaving 12 bases between them. The CDR3 is 13 residues long. Germline loops: CDR1 SQVTM, CDR2 ANQGSEA. CDR3 bases: TGCAGCGTTGACCCCTCCAGGGTCAATGAGCAGTTCTTC. It yields the protein CSVDPSRVNEQFF.

The table lists this clonotype with many counts. The chain links TRBV24-1 to TRBJ1-1; unclear D gene. This CDR3 has 14 amino acids. Per the germline V gene, CDR1 is KGHDR and CDR2 is SFDVKD. Trimming removed 1 base at V and 9 bases at J, with 14 bases between. This CDR3 reads CATSDFQAPYKAFF. CDR3 DNA: TGTGCCACCAGTGATTTTCAGGCCCCGTACAAAGCTTTCTTT.

The table lists this clonotype with a few counts. The chain links TRBV24-1 to TRBJ2-7, with D tentatively TRBD2 (7 bases). The CDR3 sequence is 14 residues long. The germline V gene has CDR1 KGHDR and CDR2 SFDVKD. V lost 8 bases, J lost 3 bases, and 16 bases lay in between. This CDR3 reads CATNPRGASYEQYV. Here the CDR3 DNA reads TGTGCCACCAACCCACGGGGGGCAAGCTACGAGCAGTACGTC.

This clonotype was counted ten times or more. This chain links TRBV3-1 with TRBJ2-1, with 8 bases identical to TRBD2. The germline gives CDR1 LGHDT, CDR2 YNNKEL (reference sequence). Trimming took 4 bases from V and 4 from J; bases not matched to a gene: 6. The CDR3 length is 15 residues. The CDR3 sequence: CASSRRLALYNEQFF. The CDR3 bases are TGTGCCAGCAGCCGCAGACTAGCGCTATACAATGAGCAGTTCTTC.

The rearrangement joins TRBV12-3 or TRBV12-4 to TRBJ2-1, with 13 bases that match TRBD2. The V and J ends lost 4 bases and 6 bases, in that order; junction bases with no gene match: 3. The length of the CDR3 is 15 residues. The CDR3 DNA sequence: TGTGCCAGCAGTTCAGGGACTAGCGGGGCCAATGAGCAGTTCTTC. This codes for CASSSGTSGANEQFF.

This clonotype has just one count. The junction departs from germline at one end; a sequencing error may be responsible. V gene TRBV11-2 combines with J gene TRBJ1-4; TRBD1 is a possible D gene (5 bases). Germline CDR1 reads SGHAT; CDR2 reads FQNNGV. The CDR3 spans 14 residues. For the CDR3, the DNA is TGTGCCAGCAGCCGGGGAGGGACTAATGAACAACTGTTTTTT. Residues: CASSRGGTNEQLFF.

A few counts support this clonotype. V and J are TRBV5-1 and TRBJ1-1; D is unresolved. CDR1 is SGHRS, CDR2 YFSETQ, per germline. The V end was cut by 4 bases, the J end by 8 bases, with 15 bases between. This CDR3 contains 13 residues. CDR3 protein: CASSPDPRAEAFF. In DNA, the CDR3 is TGCGCCAGCAGCCCGGACCCAAGGGCCGAAGCTTTCTTT.

This clonotype was recorded many times. The gene calls are TRBV7-9 and TRBJ2-7; 7 bases align to TRBD1. Germline CDR1 and CDR2: SEHNR and FQNEAQ (reference sequence). This CDR3 region has 13 residues. After removal of 4 bases from V and 7 bases from J, the junction contained 7 bases not matched to a gene. In DNA form, the CDR3 reads TGTGCCAGCAGCTCGGACAGGCCGGGGGAGCAGTACTTC. Translating gives CASSSDRPGEQYF.

The sample holds a few counts of this clonotype. The gene calls are TRBV20-1 and TRBJ1-1; D possibly corresponds to TRBD1 (6 bases). Germline V gene lookup returns CDR1 DFQATT and CDR2 SNEGSKA (reference sequence). V was trimmed by 4 bases and J by 8 bases, leaving 17 bases between them. This CDR3 is 13 amino acids long. The CDR3 sequence is CSATRSGASEAFF. The CDR3 region has the DNA TGCAGTGCTACCCGTTCGGGGGCCTCCGAAGCTTTCTTT.